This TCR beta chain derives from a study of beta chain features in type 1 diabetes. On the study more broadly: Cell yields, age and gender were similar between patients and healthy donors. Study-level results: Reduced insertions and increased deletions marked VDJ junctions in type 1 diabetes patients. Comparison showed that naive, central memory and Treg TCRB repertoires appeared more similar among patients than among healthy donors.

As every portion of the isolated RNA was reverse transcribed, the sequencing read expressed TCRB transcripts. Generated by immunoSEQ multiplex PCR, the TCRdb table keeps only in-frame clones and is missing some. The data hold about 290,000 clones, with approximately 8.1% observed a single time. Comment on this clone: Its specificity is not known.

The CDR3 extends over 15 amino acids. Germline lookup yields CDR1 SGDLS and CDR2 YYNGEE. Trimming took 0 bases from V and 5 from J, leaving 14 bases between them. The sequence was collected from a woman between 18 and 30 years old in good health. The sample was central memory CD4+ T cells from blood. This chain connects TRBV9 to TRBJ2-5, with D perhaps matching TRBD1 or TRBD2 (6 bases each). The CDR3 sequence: CASSVDPGARETQYF. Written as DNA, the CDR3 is TGTGCCAGCAGCGTAGACCCGGGGGCTCGCGAGACCCAGTACTTC.